This T cell receptor (beta chain) was identified in a study of shared clonotypes between healthy human individuals. CDR1 and CDR2 from the germline V gene are MGHRA and YSYEKL. CDR3 length: 17 residues. Trimming pared 1 base from V and 7 bases from J, leaving 22 bases between. Clones were read by immunoSEQ multiplex PCR, and TCRdb kept only the in-frame ones, dropping some. The sample yields more than 400,000 clones, roughly 95% seen once. The specimen was naive CD4+ T cells sorted from blood. Subset in this sample: CD45RA+ positively selected. The sequence was collected from a woman between 25 and 40 years old in good health. V usage is TRBV4-1 and J usage is TRBJ1-1, with D perhaps matching TRBD1 (5 bases). CDR3 bases: TGCGCCAGCAGCCAAGTTAGGCTCCTCGGGGGTATTAATGAAGCTTTCTTT. It is translated as CASSQVRLLGGINEAFF.